This note documents a single T cell receptor (beta chain) sequence. Its antigen is undetermined. This specimen comes from a study of T-cell memory formation after mild COVID-19. Employing constant-segment primers, 5'RACE generated TCR alpha and TCR beta cDNA libraries bearing sample barcodes and UMIs. TCRdb redid the calling of the 5' RACE reads with MiXCR, one entry per CDR3 protein. The sample shows roughly 250,000 distinct CDR3 sequences, over 15% of them seen only once. The CDR3 length is 14 residues. Trimming left V 5 bases short and J 10 bases short, with 20 bases between. Germline V gene sequence: CDR1 SSHAT, CDR2 FNYEAQ (reference sequence). Overall study findings and caveats: In pre-infection memory, a portion of responding clones appeared, which suggested that cross-reactive memory joined. Later expanders leaned CD4+, whereas day 15 to 85 contracting clones were balanced CD4/CD8.

The chain uses TRBV7-7 and TRBJ2-5; unclear D gene. The specimen was PBMCs or a T cell subset sorted from them (not recorded which). This sequence was found in a man younger than 30 who had mild COVID-19 (a few samples of this study predate the infection). Cell type and time point are not known. CDR3 bases: TGTGCCAGCAGCCTAGACGGGTTATTGGGAAACCAGTACTTC. Amino acid sequence: CASSLDGLLGNQYF.